These 4 T cell receptor beta chains came from one sample sequenced in a study of CD8 T cells in Susac syndrome. Reverse transcription of roughly 0.45 to 1 ug RNA used random hexamers. TCRdb processed the immunoSEQ multiplex PCR reads anew with MiXCR; each CDR3 protein has one entry. This table holds about 250,000 distinct CDR3 sequences, just over 90% found once. Sample: CD4+ T cells from PBMCs. The receptors were gathered from a human donor with multiple sclerosis.

The chain is built from TRBV6-6 and TRBJ2-7, with 12 bases identical to TRBD2. V dropped 2 bases and J dropped 3; count of bases not matched to a gene: 2. The CDR3 sequence is 15 residues long. The germline V gene has CDR1 MNHNY and CDR2 SVGAGI (reference sequence). The CDR3 DNA sequence: TGTGCCAGCAGTTACGGACTAGCGGGACACTACGAGCAGTACGTC. It codes for CASSYGLAGHYEQYV.

This clonotype appeared a single time. The chain links TRBV20-1 to TRBJ1-3; TRBD1 agrees at 7 bases. V shed 0 bases and J 8 bases; nucleotides not matched to a gene: 4. The CDR3 consists of 13 residues. Germline loops: CDR1 DFQATT, CDR2 SNEGSKA (reference sequence). The CDR3 DNA is TGCAGTGCTAGAGATCACAGGGGTGACACCATATATTTT. Translated, it gives CSARDHRGDTIYF.

The J gene is TRBJ2-5, the V gene TRBV6-6, with 9 bases that match TRBD1. The trim removed 5 bases at V and 2 bases at J, leaving 6 bases unmatched. Germline assignment: CDR1 MNHNY and CDR2 SVGAGI (reference sequence). CDR3 length: 15 amino acids. CDR3 amino acids: CASSTPDRGQETQYF. The CDR3 coding sequence is TGTGCCAGCAGTACCCCCGACAGGGGGCAAGAGACCCAGTACTTC.

The V call is TRBV20-1, the J call TRBJ2-1, with 11 bases lining up with TRBD2. This CDR3 region has 15 residues. The V gene's germline CDR1 is DFQATT and CDR2 SNEGSKA (reference sequence). V lost 3 bases and J lost 4; bases outside the gene matches: 5. As DNA, the CDR3 is TGCAGTGCTAGCCTTAGCGGGAGGGGTTACAATGAGCAGTTCTTC. Its translation: CSASLSGRGYNEQFF.